The clone carrying this T cell receptor beta chain occurred many times. As yet, its antigen is unknown. TCRdb passed the RT-PCR reads through MiXCR, listing each CDR3 protein once. In the table there are approximately 700,000 distinct CDR3 sequences, about 15% of which are singletons. The sample is drawn from a study of response to subunit inactivated influenza vaccine. Trimming cost V 3 bases and J 4 bases, with 9 bases left between them. The CDR3 is made up of 13 amino acids. Study results and caveats: The authors suggested that every seasonal influenza vaccination recruits few new T cells.

The clonotype was recovered from a man between 45 and 60 years old who received an inactivated influenza vaccine. The chain employs TRBV12-3 or TRBV12-4 and TRBJ1-1, with D perhaps TRBD1 (5 bases). Material: PBMCs from blood, obtained around 14 days before vaccination. The CDR3 reads CASSFSQGTEAFF. The CDR3 coding sequence is TGTGCCAGCAGTTTCTCCCAGGGCACTGAAGCTTTCTTT.